Listed below are T cell receptor beta chains from one sample, sequenced in a study of regulatory T cells in long-lasting Graves disease. TCRdb used MiXCR to reprocess the multiplex PCR reads, holding one entry per CDR3 protein. In the table there are roughly 380,000 distinct CDR3 sequences, 15% of which are singletons. The specimen comprised peripheral blood mononuclear cells (PBMCs), sampled at new diagnosis, from a patient treated with antithyroid drugs. The receptors were gathered from a female donor with Graves disease. Both conserved end residues are part of each CDR3. D genes are given only for firm matches. Clone size is given for some rows only: seen once, a few or many times, or a class if the clone is expanded.

. | many | TRBJ2-7 | TRBV5-6 | CASRDRGGPNEQYF | TGTGCCAGCAGGGATCGCGGCGGTCCTAACGAGCAGTACTTC
. | few | TRBJ2-1 | TRBV20-1 | CSASNDEQFF | TGCAGTGCTTCTAACGATGAGCAGTTCTTC
TRBD1 | few | TRBJ2-7 | TRBV7-2 | CASSWGARDRGSYEQYF | TGTGCCAGCAGCTGGGGGGCCCGGGACAGGGGGTCCTACGAGCAGTACTTC
. | many | TRBJ1-2 | TRBV11-2 | CASSPTFLNYGYTF | TGTGCCAGCAGCCCTACGTTCCTTAACTATGGCTACACCTTC
. | few | TRBJ2-3 | TRBV2 | CANRPAERTDTQYF | TGTGCCAACCGTCCAGCGGAAAGGACAGATACGCAGTATTTT
. | many | TRBJ2-3 | TRBV20-1 | CSAGQADTQYF | TGCAGTGCGGGTCAAGCAGATACGCAGTATTTT
. | many | TRBJ1-1 | TRBV15 | CATSGVYTEAFF | TGTGCCACCAGTGGGGTTTACACTGAAGCTTTCTTT
TRBD1 | . | TRBJ1-2 | TRBV3-1 | CASSQGLNWDRGWGYYGYTF | TGTGCCAGCAGCCAAGGGTTAAATTGGGACAGGGGATGGGGATATTATGGCTACACCTTC
. | . | TRBJ1-4 | TRBV7-9 | CASTTDTPEKLFF | TGTGCCAGCACCACGGACACCCCTGAAAAACTGTTTTTT
TRBD1 | many | TRBJ1-1 | TRBV28 | CANSSDRGRYTEAFF | TGTGCCAACAGTTCCGACAGGGGGAGGTACACTGAAGCTTTCTTT
. | . | TRBJ1-5 | TRBV4-1 | CASSQSPARGSRGNQPQHF | TGCGCCAGCAGCCAATCCCCCGCCAGGGGAAGTAGGGGCAATCAGCCCCAGCATTTT
. | many | TRBJ2-7 | TRBV5-6 | CASSLRGYYEQYF | TGTGCCAGCAGCTTGAGGGGGTACTACGAGCAGTACTTC
. | . | TRBJ1-5 | TRBV28 | CASKVRRESNQPQHF | TGTGCCAGCAAGGTGCGACGTGAGAGCAATCAGCCCCAGCATTTT
TRBD1 | once | TRBJ2-5 | TRBV7-7 | CASNLGQVMAQYF | TGTGCTAGCAACCTTGGACAGGTCATGGCCCAGTACTTC
TRBD2 | . | TRBJ2-3 | TRBV20-1 | CSASPAGGGDTQYF | TGCAGTGCTAGTCCAGCGGGGGGTGGAGATACGCAGTATTTT
TRBD1 | many | TRBJ2-1 | TRBV4-3 | CASSQDLEDRVSEQFF | TGCGCCAGCAGCCAAGATTTAGAGGACAGGGTTAGCGAGCAGTTCTTC